The rows below give T cell receptor beta chains drawn from one sample of a study of shared clonotypes between healthy human individuals. Clones were read by immunoSEQ multiplex PCR, and TCRdb kept only the in-frame ones, dropping some. The profile covers millions of clones, with roughly 95% appearing a single time and under 0.15% taken by the ten largest. The sample was naive CD4+ T cells sorted from blood. These receptors originate from a man aged 18 to 30 in good health. CDR3s include the opening cysteine and the closing phenylalanine or tryptophan. The order of the fields is CDR3 protein, J gene, V gene.

CAIGQGNIQYF | TRBJ2-4 | TRBV10-3
CASSVAGGQGNTEAFF | TRBJ1-1 | TRBV9
CASSLETGSSGANVLTF | TRBJ2-6 | TRBV5-1
CASSADRWNEKLFF | TRBJ1-4 | TRBV2
CASSQGASSYNEQFF | TRBJ2-1 | TRBV4-1
CASSLGTNTDTQYF | TRBJ2-3 | TRBV7-6
CASSYVQGGTEAFF | TRBJ1-1 | TRBV6-6
CASGTPGDIGFF | TRBJ1-1 | TRBV12-5
CASSSGTSSSYNSPLHF | TRBJ1-6 | TRBV28
CASSLGGLSPDTQYF | TRBJ2-3 | TRBV5-4
CASSISGDTEAFF | TRBJ1-1 | TRBV5-1
CASSSQRDSSYEQYF | TRBJ2-7 | TRBV7-6
CASSSGTGGAYEQYF | TRBJ2-7 | TRBV7-2
CASSLPVGPRGAQYF | TRBJ2-5 | TRBV18
CASTLRTSQETQYF | TRBJ2-5 | TRBV2
CASTGTSGRAHEQYF | TRBJ2-7 | TRBV10-1
CASQTWGLAEMSEQYF | TRBJ2-7 | TRBV5-1
CASTWDQGAPLHF | TRBJ1-6 | TRBV5-4
CASSLMRPGGTGELFF | TRBJ2-2 | TRBV7-8
CASSQALGGNQPQHF | TRBJ1-5 | TRBV4-1
CASMTDPMEKLFF | TRBJ1-4 | TRBV2
CASSLARTDNQPQHF | TRBJ1-5 | TRBV7-2
CASSGKSGATYEQYF | TRBJ2-7 | TRBV7-9
CAWSGLMGNSPLHF | TRBJ1-6 | TRBV30
CASTRQGNMNTEAFF | TRBJ1-1 | TRBV28
CASSRPGLAGDEQFF | TRBJ2-1 | TRBV28
CASSEWGPRKEQFF | TRBJ2-1 | TRBV2
CASSQDPGVDGEKLFF | TRBJ1-4 | TRBV14
CASVPEGRGSHEQYF | TRBJ2-7 | TRBV6-5
CASSLEGGWHEQYF | TRBJ2-7 | TRBV5-1
CAISESHGEEEQYF | TRBJ2-7 | TRBV10-3